Listed below are T cell receptor beta chains from one sample, sequenced in a study of blood T cell repertoires in COVID-19. Assay: immunoSEQ multiplex PCR; the TCRdb copy retains only in-frame clones and omits some. The table has about 85,000 clones, around 91% seen once; the top ten hold more than 3.5%. The sample taken for sequencing was peripheral blood. The receptors were gathered from a woman at least 80 years old with active or convalescent COVID-19. The CDR3 runs from the conserved cysteine through the conserved F or W. The order of the fields is J gene, D gene, clone size, V gene, CDR3 DNA, CDR3 protein. D genes are given only for firm matches. Clone size appears in some rows only: once, few, many, or a class for an expanded clone.

J: TRBJ2-1
D: .
size: .
V: TRBV19
DNA: TGTGCCAGTAGTCCGACAGGCAGGAGCTCCTACAATGAGCAGTTCTTC
CDR3: CASSPTGRSSYNEQFF

J: TRBJ1-2
D: .
size: .
V: TRBV2
DNA: TGTGCCAGCAGTGAATTGGCGGCGGCTGGCTACACCTTC
CDR3: CASSELAAAGYTF

J: TRBJ2-1
D: .
size: .
V: TRBV18
DNA: TGTGCCAGCTCACCACCGGTCCAGGCGTCCTACAATGAGCAGTTCTTC
CDR3: CASSPPVQASYNEQFF

J: TRBJ1-4
D: TRBD1
size: .
V: TRBV4-1
DNA: TGCGCCAGCAGCCTTGGACAGGGAGGCGAAAAACTGTTTTTT
CDR3: CASSLGQGGEKLFF

J: TRBJ1-5
D: .
size: few
V: TRBV18
DNA: TGTGCCAGCTCACCCAGGGGTCGTGATCAGCCCCAGCATTTT
CDR3: CASSPRGRDQPQHF

J: TRBJ1-5
D: .
size: .
V: TRBV27
DNA: TGTGCCAGCAGTTTATTTGCAGGGCATAGCAATCAGCCCCAGCATTTT
CDR3: CASSLFAGHSNQPQHF

J: TRBJ2-5
D: .
size: .
V: TRBV19
DNA: TGTGCCAGTAGTATAGGGGGCGGACAGATTCAAGAGACCCAGTACTTC
CDR3: CASSIGGGQIQETQYF

J: TRBJ1-1
D: .
size: .
V: TRBV30
DNA: TGTGCCTGGAGTGGGCTGGACTCTCTGAACACTGAAGCTTTCTTT
CDR3: CAWSGLDSLNTEAFF

J: TRBJ2-7
D: TRBD2
size: .
V: TRBV9
DNA: TGTGCCAGCAGCGTGGGAGGGCGTTCCTACGAGCAGTACTTC
CDR3: CASSVGGRSYEQYF

J: TRBJ2-2
D: TRBD2
size: .
V: TRBV28
DNA: TGTGCCAGTGGCAACGGGGGGTTCTCCGGGGAGCTGTTTTTT
CDR3: CASGNGGFSGELFF

J: TRBJ1-2
D: TRBD1
size: .
V: TRBV29-1
DNA: TGCAGCGTTGAGAAACCGGACAGGGTGAATGGCTACACCTTC
CDR3: CSVEKPDRVNGYTF

J: TRBJ1-2
D: .
size: .
V: TRBV5-4
DNA: TGTGCCAGCAGCTTTGAAAGGGGTGGCTACACCTTC
CDR3: CASSFERGGYTF

J: TRBJ1-2
D: TRBD1
size: .
V: TRBV28
DNA: TGTGCCAGCAGTTTAGTGGGACAGGGGGGTTCTAACTATGGCTACACCTTC
CDR3: CASSLVGQGGSNYGYTF

J: TRBJ2-3
D: TRBD2
size: .
V: TRBV11-3
DNA: TGTGCCAGCTCCCGTGGTGCGGGAGCGGAAGATACGCAGTATTTT
CDR3: CASSRGAGAEDTQYF

J: TRBJ1-6
D: TRBD1
size: .
V: TRBV6-5
DNA: TGTGCCAGCAGAGCGGGACAGGGTTATAATTCACCCCTCCACTTT
CDR3: CASRAGQGYNSPLHF

J: TRBJ2-2
D: TRBD1
size: .
V: TRBV7-9
DNA: TGTGCCAGCAGCACCGGACAGGTCCCCACCGGGGAGCTGTTTTTT
CDR3: CASSTGQVPTGELFF

J: TRBJ2-7
D: TRBD1
size: once
V: TRBV5-1
DNA: TGCGCCAGCAGCTTGGGGGACAGACCCTACGAGCAGTACTTC
CDR3: CASSLGDRPYEQYF

J: TRBJ1-5
D: TRBD1
size: once
V: TRBV19
DNA: TGTGCCAGTAGTATGGCCGACAGGGGGATTGGCAATCAGCCCCAGCATTTT
CDR3: CASSMADRGIGNQPQHF

J: TRBJ1-1
D: TRBD1
size: .
V: TRBV15
DNA: TGTGCCACCTCAAAAAACAGGGGGATCGACACTGAAGCTTTCTTT
CDR3: CATSKNRGIDTEAFF

J: TRBJ1-1
D: .
size: .
V: TRBV7-2
DNA: TGTGCCAGCAGCTTAGTGCAGGGGAACACTGAAGCTTTCTTT
CDR3: CASSLVQGNTEAFF

J: TRBJ1-1
D: TRBD1
size: .
V: TRBV30
DNA: TGTGCCTGGAGCCGAACCGGGACAGAGAACACTGAAGCTTTCTTT
CDR3: CAWSRTGTENTEAFF

J: TRBJ2-3
D: TRBD2
size: .
V: TRBV19
DNA: TGTGCCAGCAAAAAGGGTCTAGCGGGAGATGGCACAGATACGCAGTATTTT
CDR3: CASKKGLAGDGTDTQYF

J: TRBJ2-5
D: TRBD2
size: .
V: TRBV7-2
DNA: TGTGCCAGCAGCCCGCGATTGAGCGGGAGGGGAGAGACCCAGTACTTC
CDR3: CASSPRLSGRGETQYF

J: TRBJ2-2
D: .
size: .
V: TRBV24-1
DNA: TGTGCCACCAGTGACCCCAGGTCGAACACCGGGGAGCTGTTTTTT
CDR3: CATSDPRSNTGELFF

J: TRBJ2-3
D: TRBD2
size: once
V: TRBV2
DNA: TGTGCCAGCAGTCTATTAGCGGGAGTGTTAAATACGCAGTATTTT
CDR3: CASSLLAGVLNTQYF

J: TRBJ2-3
D: .
size: .
V: TRBV19
DNA: TGTGCCAGTAGTATAGAAGGAGCAGATACGCAGTATTTT
CDR3: CASSIEGADTQYF

J: TRBJ2-3
D: .
size: .
V: TRBV18
DNA: TGTGCCAGCTCACCACCGGAGCTCACAGATACGCAGTATTTT
CDR3: CASSPPELTDTQYF

J: TRBJ2-2
D: TRBD1
size: .
V: TRBV6-2/TRBV6-3
DNA: TGTGCCAGCAGTTTTACAGGGGGCCAGGTCGGGGAGCTGTTTTTT
CDR3: CASSFTGGQVGELFF